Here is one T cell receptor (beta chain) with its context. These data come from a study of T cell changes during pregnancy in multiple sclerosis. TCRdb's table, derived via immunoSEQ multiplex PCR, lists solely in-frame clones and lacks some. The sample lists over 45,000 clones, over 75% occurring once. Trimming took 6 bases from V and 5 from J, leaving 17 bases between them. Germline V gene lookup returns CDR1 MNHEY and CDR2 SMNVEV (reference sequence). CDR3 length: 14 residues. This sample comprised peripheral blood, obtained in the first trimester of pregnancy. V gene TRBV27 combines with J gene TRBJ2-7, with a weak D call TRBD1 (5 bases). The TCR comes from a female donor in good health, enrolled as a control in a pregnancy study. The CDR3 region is CASRVGGQGDEQYF. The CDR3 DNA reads TGTGCCAGCAGGGTTGGTGGGCAGGGCGACGAGCAGTACTTC.